The sample holds one count of the clone carrying this T cell receptor beta chain. Losses at the gene ends were 8 bases for V and 2 bases for J; bases not matched to a gene: 3. Germline V lookup: CDR1 LNHDA, CDR2 SQIVND (reference sequence). There are 13 residues in the CDR3. This entry is derived from a study of blood T cell repertoires in COVID-19. Study summary: Sites across the United States, Italy and Spain contributed samples from acute and convalescent COVID-19.

Data came from immunoSEQ multiplex PCR; TCRdb stores just in-frame clones and leaves some out. The profile shows about 170,000 clones, about nine tenths of them singletons. Seattle patients were enrolled during active infection and followed longitudinally. The TCR originated in a man younger than 35 with COVID-19, enrolled during active disease. The chain couples TRBV19 to TRBJ2-7; 10 bases are a match to TRBD1. Sequencing was carried out using peripheral blood. CDR3 bases: TGTGCCAGTGCCGGGACAGGGGCCTACGAGCAGTACTTC. This translates into CASAGTGAYEQYF.